These 21 T cell receptor beta chains originate from one sample sequenced in a study of blood T cells in healthy people across ages. The authors ran a second PCR of about 7 to 11 cycles using a sample-barcoded 5' primer and a J-beta primer mix. TCRdb reprocessed the 5' RACE reads with MiXCR, giving one entry per CDR3 protein. In the table there are over 600,000 distinct CDR3 sequences, about 42% of which are singletons. The sequencing sample was made of blood. These receptors came from an elderly man in good health.

In its sample, this clonotype was seen a few times. The rearrangement uses TRBV7-2 and TRBJ2-5, with unresolved D. Between the trimmed V and J ends, which lost 1 base and 5 bases, there was a span of 11 bases. Germline-derived CDR1 and CDR2 are SGHTA and FQGNSA. The CDR3 sequence is 14 residues long. The CDR3 region is CASSLGSGWETQYF. The CDR3, as DNA: TGTGCCAGCAGCTTAGGTTCGGGTTGGGAGACCCAGTACTTC.

The gene calls are TRBV28 and TRBJ2-4; no firm D call. The J call may be wrong; the DNA end is better matched by TRBJ2-7. The CDR3 consists of 11 residues. Germline V gives CDR1 MDHEN, CDR2 SYDVKM. For the CDR3, the DNA is TGTGCCAGCAGAGGGATCTACGAGCAGTACTTC. Protein: CASRGIYEQYF.

CDR3 in amino acids: CSARVTGTGGGKLFF. The CDR3 DNA reads TGCAGTGCTAGAGTAACCGGGACAGGGGGCGGAAAACTGTTTTTT. This chain connects TRBV20-1 to TRBJ1-4; 12 bases line up with TRBD1. The V and J ends lost 1 base and 10 bases, in that order; junction bases with no gene match: 7. The CDR3 totals 15 residues. Germline lookup yields CDR1 DFQATT and CDR2 SNEGSKA (reference sequence).

The rearrangement joins TRBV5-1 to TRBJ2-2, with a possible D match to TRBD2 (10 bases). V was cut by 4 bases and J by 6 bases, with 31 bases left in between. Germline CDR1 reads SGHRS; CDR2 reads YFSETQ. The CDR3 extends over 20 amino acids. The chain's CDR3 is CASSLDGTGSLAGVPGELFF. The CDR3 DNA is TGCGCCAGCAGCCTCGACGGGACAGGGAGCCTAGCGGGAGTCCCCGGGGAGCTGTTTTTT.

The sample holds a few counts of this clonotype. The gene calls are TRBV11-1 and TRBJ1-2; 8 bases align to TRBD1. V lost 5 bases, J lost 7 bases, and 9 bases stayed unmatched. In germline, CDR1 is SGHAT, CDR2 FQDESV (reference sequence). The CDR3 extends over 14 amino acids. As DNA, the CDR3 is TGTGCCAGCAGCGGAATGGACAGGGCCGGTGGCTACACCTTC. Encoded protein: CASSGMDRAGGYTF.

This chain joins TRBV20-1 and TRBJ2-1, with 8 bases identical to TRBD2. Germline CDR1 DFQATT, CDR2 SNEGSKA (reference sequence). V lost 5 bases and J lost 13; bases outside the gene matches: 19. The CDR3 length is 15 residues. The CDR3 region has the DNA TGCAGTGCTGGGGGTAGCGGGATAAATGGAGAGACCCAGTTCTTC. Amino acid sequence: CSAGGSGINGETQFF.

As regards this clonotype: A much larger clone differs by one base, so this may be a read error. The chain joins TRBV20-1 to TRBJ2-5; a weak D match, TRBD2 (6 bases). V dropped 0 bases and J dropped 11 bases, with 28 bases sitting between them. Germline assignment: CDR1 DFQATT and CDR2 SNEGSKA (reference sequence). CDR3 size: 17 residues. The CDR3 here is CSAREQWAGTPYNEQYF. In nucleotides, the CDR3 is TGCAGTGCTAGAGAGCAGTGGGCAGGGACTCCCTACAATGAGCAGTACTTC.

The genes are TRBV27 and TRBJ2-1; 9 bases align to TRBD1. The DNA end lines up better with TRBJ2-7; the J call may be wrong. The CDR3 covers 16 residues. Germline CDR1 reads MNHEY; CDR2 reads SMNVEV (reference sequence). CDR3 DNA sequence: TGTGCCAGCAGTTCCAAGACAGGGGGTAACTACAATGAGCAGTACTTC. Translated: CASSSKTGGNYNEQYF.

In its sample, this clonotype was seen once. V gene TRBV7-6 combines with J gene TRBJ2-5; the D is unclear. V was pared by 5 bases and J by 11 bases, with 21 bases between. The germline CDR1 and CDR2 sequences are SGHVS and FNYEAQ. The CDR3 loop spans 14 amino acids. The chain's CDR3 is CASSPVAGQAAQYF. As DNA, the CDR3 is TGTGCCAGCAGCCCAGTGGCCGGCCAGGCCGCACAGTACTTC.

V usage is TRBV6-6 and J usage is TRBJ2-5, with D possibly matching TRBD1 (6 bases). This CDR3 comprises 14 residues. The germline gives CDR1 MNHNY, CDR2 SVGAGI (reference sequence). Trimming took off 6 bases at V and 5 bases at J, with 16 bases between the two ends. The CDR3 region has the DNA TGTGCCAGCAGCTCCCTGGGGGCCAGGGAGACCCAGTACTTC. Its translation: CASSSLGARETQYF.

V is TRBV28 and J is TRBJ2-7, with 8 bases identical to TRBD1. The germline V gene encodes CDR1 MDHEN and CDR2 SYDVKM. J lost 6 bases, V lost 6 bases, and 22 bases had no gene match. The CDR3 has 18 residues. The CDR3 bases are TGTGCCAGCAGCCACAACCAACTCGGACAGGGTCTTATGGGCGAGCAGTACTTC. This gives the protein CASSHNQLGQGLMGEQYF.

This clonotype has a single count. The gene calls are TRBV20-1 and TRBJ1-6; TRBD1 matches at 7 bases. Germline assignment: CDR1 DFQATT and CDR2 SNEGSKA (reference sequence). This CDR3 contains 16 residues. Unmatched junction bases numbered 7, after V lost 5 bases and J lost 0 bases. The CDR3 sequence: CSAGTEISSYNSPLHF. CDR3 DNA: TGCAGTGCTGGGACAGAAATCAGCTCCTATAATTCACCCCTCCACTTT.

The V and J genes are TRBV6-2 or TRBV6-3 and TRBJ2-4; D could derive from TRBD1 or TRBD2 (6 bases each). The DNA end is more similar to TRBJ2-7, so the J call may be wrong. The CDR3 consists of 17 residues. Germline CDR1 and CDR2: MNHEY and SVGEGT. The CDR3, as DNA: TGTGCCAGCAGTTACTCGACCGGGGGCTTCCAATCCTACGAGCAGTACTTC. Translating it yields CASSYSTGGFQSYEQYF.

V usage is TRBV7-9 and J usage is TRBJ2-7, with 8 bases that match TRBD1. Trimming cost V 6 bases and J 7 bases; bases outside gene matches: 8. Germline V CDR1 and CDR2: SEHNR, FQNEAQ (reference sequence). CDR3 length: 13 residues. This CDR3 is CASSKTGDWEQYF. In DNA, the CDR3 is TGTGCCAGCAGTAAGACAGGGGACTGGGAGCAGTACTTC.

The CDR3, as DNA: TGTGCCAGCAGCTCCCTGGCCGGGGCAGCCAATTCACCCCTCCACTTT. This encodes CASSSLAGAANSPLHF. The chain links TRBV7-2 to TRBJ1-6; D perhaps matches TRBD1 (5 bases). Germline V gene data show CDR1 as SGHTA and CDR2 as FQGNSA. The CDR3 is 16 residues long. Trimming stripped 4 bases from V and 7 bases from J, with 17 bases between.

Turning to this clonotype: A read error may explain this, as a much larger clone is one base away. V gene TRBV10-3 combines with J gene TRBJ1-1; 8 nucleotides align to TRBD1. In germline, CDR1 is ENHRY, CDR2 SYGVKD. The CDR3 runs to 13 residues. The DNA for the CDR3 is TGTGCCCTCAGGGGGCTGCTAAATACTGAAGCTTTCTTT. This translates into CALRGLLNTEAFF.

This clonotype was seen more than once but under ten times. The chain joins TRBV29-1 to TRBJ2-1; D is uncertain. From germline, CDR1 is SQVTM and CDR2 ANQGSEA. The CDR3 has 14 residues. The V end was cut by 3 bases, the J end by 5 bases, with 14 bases between. CDR3 residues: CSVEIASINNEQFF. In nucleotides, the CDR3 is TGCAGCGTTGAGATAGCTTCTATCAACAATGAGCAGTTCTTC.

The J gene is TRBJ1-1, the V gene TRBV7-2; D remains ambiguous. The germline V gene has CDR1 SGHTA and CDR2 FQGNSA. Trimming stripped 3 bases from V and 4 bases from J, with 12 bases between. The length of the CDR3 is 14 residues. DNA for the CDR3: TGTGCCAGCAGCTTCCCTCGTTCGGGCACTGAAGCTTTCTTT. This sequence encodes CASSFPRSGTEAFF.

This clonotype was observed many times. The rearrangement links TRBV4-2 to TRBJ2-6, with D possibly being TRBD2 (6 bases). CDR1 and CDR2 (germline): LGHNA, YNFKEQ. The CDR3 runs to 18 residues. V dropped 4 bases and J dropped 4 bases, with 20 bases sitting between them. The CDR3 sequence: CASSRVGAGNSGANVLTF. For the CDR3, the DNA is TGTGCCAGCAGCCGGGTAGGGGCGGGAAATTCCGGGGCCAACGTCCTGACTTTC.

The J gene is TRBJ2-2, the V gene TRBV5-1; TRBD1 matches 7 bases. The CDR3 sequence is 15 residues long. Germline V lookup: CDR1 SGHRS, CDR2 YFSETQ. Trimming cost V 5 bases and J 1 base; bases outside gene matches: 5. The CDR3 here is CASSEGGLNTGELFF. In nucleotides, the CDR3 is TGCGCCAGCAGTGAAGGGGGCTTGAACACCGGGGAGCTGTTTTTT.

Only a few counts were recorded for this clonotype. The V and J genes are TRBV14 and TRBJ2-1; TRBD2 aligns across 16 bases. V lost 0 bases and J lost 9; bases outside the gene matches: 11. This CDR3 is built from 19 residues. From germline, CDR1 is SGHDN and CDR2 FVKESK. CDR3 protein: CASSQDSQGTSGRASEQFF. In DNA form, the CDR3 reads TGTGCCAGCAGCCAAGACTCTCAGGGGACTAGCGGGAGGGCCAGTGAGCAGTTCTTC.